Given below is one T cell receptor beta chain in context. Its antigen remains unidentified. TCRdb's table, derived via immunoSEQ multiplex PCR, lists solely in-frame clones and lacks some. The repertoire holds 90,000 to 150,000 clones, with 70% to 90% as singletons. This record comes from a study of cytomegalovirus exposure and HLA in healthy donors. The study's findings and limits: Reportedly, cytomegalovirus status was diagnosed with high sensitivity and specificity.

The CDR3 is 12 amino acids. Germline CDR1 SNHLY, CDR2 FYNNEI. Trimming removed 9 bases from V and 2 bases from J; junction bases left unmatched: 1. Sample: PBMCs. The sequence was collected from a young woman in good health and CMV-seronegative. The chain carries TRBV2 and TRBJ2-7; 10 nucleotides line up with TRBD1. Here the CDR3 reads CASGQGAYEQYF. As DNA, the CDR3 is TGTGCCAGTGGACAGGGGGCCTACGAGCAGTACTTC.